This TCR beta chain is from a study of post-analysis software for immune sequencing data. This clonotype is medium-sized within its sample. The authors incorporated unique molecular identifiers into the TCR beta cDNA libraries. Researchers reported 400,000 to 550,000 cDNA molecules coming from around 1 to 10 million T cells. TCRdb reprocessed the PCR reads via MiXCR and lists one record per CDR3 protein. The sample includes about 160,000 distinct CDR3 sequences, 30% to 45% of them seen just once. J lost 1 base, V lost 8 bases, and 8 bases had no gene match. Looked up from germline, CDR1 is WNHNN and CDR2 is SYGVQD (reference sequence). The CDR3 extends over 15 amino acids.

The material was blood, obtained after autologous hematopoietic stem cell transplantation. V usage is TRBV10-1 and J usage is TRBJ2-3; 8 nucleotides agree with TRBD2. This TCR was sampled from a girl aged 5 to 17 with multiple sclerosis. CDR3 protein: CASQKAGDGTDTQYF. Here the CDR3 DNA reads TGCGCCAGCCAAAAAGCGGGAGACGGCACAGATACGCAGTATTTT.